This T cell receptor (beta chain) was observed in a study of neurological immune-mediated disorders (dated by TCRdb to the late 2010s). Looking at the study overall: Peripheral blood TCR-beta repertoires from patients with HTLV-I-associated myelopathy (HAM/TSP), patients with multiple sclerosis, and healthy controls were compared in the study using UMI-based sequencing. Longitudinal samples, technical triplicates and paired sorted CD4+ and CD8+ T-cell subsets, alongside PBMC samples, were included among the approximately 100 TCR-beta libraries. Of the roughly 70 subjects in the cohort, around 15 were HAM/TSP patients, about 34 were multiple sclerosis patients, and some 20 were healthy controls.

In the germline V gene, CDR1 corresponds to SGHRS and CDR2 to YFSETQ. V is clipped by 0 bases and J by 0 bases, and the sequence between their germline boundaries is 7 bases long. Measured from the cysteine to the phenylalanine, the CDR3 is 15 residues long. The retained sequence is limited to the CDR3, 45 bases, with the frame set at the first base. The healthy controls were volunteers from a blood bank in Maryland, USA. TCR libraries for sorted subsets were made from roughly 950,000 sorted CD4+ or CD8+ T cells. Peripheral blood was subjected to Ficoll-Hypaque density gradient centrifugation to isolate PBMCs, which were then cryopreserved in liquid nitrogen. Paired sorted CD4+ and CD8+ subsets came from healthy controls, HAM/TSP patients and MS patients. Findings and caveats that apply to the study as a whole: TCR clonal expansion was greatest in HAM/TSP patients and smallest in MS patients, who ranked below even healthy controls. No identical CDR3 amino acid sequences were found to be shared among expanded clones across subjects, suggesting that TCR-beta repertoires were private in all groups.

Many counts were recorded for this clonotype. Its antigen is unknown. Base qualities are not provided; no much larger clone lies one nucleotide away. cDNA was synthesized by template-switch 5'RACE using a primer carrying a 10-nucleotide random unique molecular identifier by which each TCR transcript was tagged. Each sequencing run produced over 180 million TCR-beta sequences covering 15-18 subjects. Total RNA was extracted with the RNeasy kit. Using the KAPA Real-time Library Amplification kit, TCR-beta VDJ regions were amplified with primers for the TCR constant region and the 5'RACE anchor. A first PCR added sample indexes and Illumina adaptors, after which a second PCR increased the library yield. The roughly 650 bp TCR product was size-selected on a 2% E-gel SizeSelection system after Ampure bead purification. Before pooling, library quality was checked on a Bioanalyzer, concentration was measured with Qubit, and libraries were quantified with the Kapa Library Quantification kit. Libraries were sequenced paired-end 2 x 150 bp on an Illumina HiSeq 2500. To increase sequence diversity, about 25-31% phiX was spiked into each library pool. The authors' pipeline ran thus. The quality-filtered reads were processed with the UMI-based MiGEC pipeline, whose error correction step removed more than 80% of the raw TCR sequences. VDJ genes were aligned to IMGT germline references, and clonotypes were defined by unique CDR3 amino acid sequence plus V-J genes. Clonal expansion, Shannon diversity and CDR3 relatedness were evaluated with VDJtools (CalcPairwiseDistances, ClusterSamples), while phylogenetic trees were built in CLCbio workbench. Using coefficient-of-variation modelling across technical triplicates, the study counted a clone as expanded if it had at least 8 unique UMIs. The public reads were reanalyzed by TCRdb: fastp trimming at Q25, MiXCR alignment, in-frame beta chains only. Each entry is one CDR3 protein sequence, shown with its most common DNA and genes. The V and J calls and clone size are TCRdb's, not the authors'. This sample lists tens of thousands of distinct CDR3 sequences; approximately 5.1% were detected once. Of the sample, 9% to 10% falls within the top ten clones.

The sequenced sample was CD4+ T cells from blood. The chain was built from TRBV5-1 and TRBJ2-1; the D segment cannot be called with confidence. This sequence originates from a man between 18 and 29 years old in good health. The nucleotide sequence reads TGCGCCAGCAGCTTGGGGCATTCCTCCTACAATGAGCAGTTCTTC. Translated, it gives CASSLGHSSYNEQFF.